Listed here are 18 T cell receptor beta chains from one sample, sequenced in a study of T cell clonality in common variable immunodeficiency. Broader study findings: Common variable immunodeficiency TCR beta sequences reportedly had fewer deletions and N-nucleotide insertions.

The protocol was immunoSEQ multiplex PCR, while the TCRdb copy is restricted to in-frame clones and leaves out a portion. The sample was found to contain approximately 14,000 clones, and every one recurs. Antigens of these TCRs are unknown. The sample consisted of peripheral blood mononuclear cells. The origin of the receptors is a human donor with common variable immunodeficiency.

This clone appeared a few times. Sequencing ends 3 residues short of the CDR3 end; the germline J gene provides the rest. The rearrangement joins TRBV7-6 to TRBJ2-2; D is ambiguous. The CDR3 extends over 13 amino acids. Germline V CDR1 and CDR2: SGHVS, FNYEAQ. Trimming pared 4 bases from V and 1 base from J, leaving 4 bases between. The CDR3 is CASSSKNTGELFF. The DNA read from the CDR3 is TGTGCCAGCAGCTCCAAGAACACCGGGGAG. Looking up the rest from reference TRBV7-6 and TRBJ2-2 gives the full variable domain: GAGVSQSPRYKVTKRGQDVALRCDPISGHVSLYWYRQALGQGPEFLTYFNYEAQQDKSGLPNDRFSAERPEGSISTLTIQRTEQRDSAMYRCASSSKNTGELFFGEGSRLTVL.

This clone was counted a few times. The read gets to within 3 residues of the CDR3 end, and the germline J gene fills in the rest. The chain is built from TRBV30 and TRBJ1-5, with TRBD1 as a possible D gene (6 bases). There are 14 residues in the CDR3. Germline loops: CDR1 GTSNPN, CDR2 SVGIG (reference sequence). Trimming removed 1 base from V and 7 bases from J, with 14 bases in between. The CDR3 DNA, read in part, is TGTGCCTGGAGTGGGGGCAGGGGAGGACAGCCC. It translates to CAWSGGRGGQP. The whole CDR3 sequence is CAWSGGRGGQPQHF.

This clone has more than one count but fewer than ten. The CDR3 is cut off 3 residues early in the read; its end comes from the germline J gene. This chain joins TRBV5-1 and TRBJ2-6, with TRBD1 as a possible D gene (6 bases). Germline CDR1 SGHRS, CDR2 YFSETQ. The CDR3 consists of 16 residues. Trimming shortened V by 4 bases and J by 4 bases, and 15 bases separated the two germline ends. The CDR3 DNA, read in part, is TGCGCCAGCAGCGTACTTACAGGGATGGGGGCCAACGTC. This encodes CASSVLTGMGANV. From start to end, the CDR3 is CASSVLTGMGANVLTF.

The table lists this clone with a few counts. Read sequence stops 3 residues before the CDR3 end, and the germline J gene provides the missing end. The chain has TRBV5-1 and TRBJ1-2, with 8 nucleotides matching TRBD1. Germline CDR1 is SGHRS and CDR2 is YFSETQ. The CDR3 has 15 amino acids. The CDR3 is CASSSYQSGGDGYTF. CDR3 DNA, as far as it was read: TGCGCCAGCAGCTCATACCAATCAGGGGGCGACGGC.

On this clone: From the germline J gene comes the end of the CDR3, since the read stops 3 residues before it. V and J are TRBV18 and TRBJ2-7; D remains ambiguous. The CDR3 length is 13 residues. Trimming left V 8 bases short and J 5 bases short, with 16 bases between. The V gene's germline CDR1 is KGHSH and CDR2 LQKENI. The sequenced CDR3 bases are TGTGCCAGCCGTTCCGACCGACTGGACGAG. The encoded protein is CASRSDRLDE. The whole CDR3 protein reads CASRSDRLDEQYF.

CDR3 bases read: TGTGCCAGCAGCCCCGGACAGGGGGATCAGCCC. As protein: CASSPGQGDQP. The whole CDR3 sequence reads CASSPGQGDQPQHF. This rearrangement joins TRBV7-9 to TRBJ1-5, with 10 bases fitting TRBD1. The observed sequence ends 3 residues before the CDR3 terminus, with the missing tail filled in from the germline J gene. This CDR3 spans 14 amino acids. In germline, CDR1 is SEHNR, CDR2 FQNEAQ (reference sequence). V gave up 5 bases and J gave up 5 bases; unmatched junction bases: 3.

This clone has ten or more counts. The read ends 3 residues shy of where the CDR3 ends; the end is completed using the germline J gene. The rearrangement links TRBV2 to TRBJ1-1, with D perhaps matching TRBD1 (5 bases). Trimming removed 4 bases at V and 4 bases at J, with 13 bases between. Germline V gives CDR1 SNHLY, CDR2 FYNNEI. CDR3 length: 14 amino acids. The CDR3 here is CASSVGRAVTEAFF. The sequenced CDR3 bases are TGTGCCAGCAGTGTGGGCAGGGCTGTCACTGAA.

This clone was counted a few times. The read terminates 3 residues before the CDR3 end, so the remaining end is supplied by the germline J gene. J is TRBJ1-2 and V is TRBV6-2 or TRBV6-3, with D possibly matching TRBD1 (6 bases). CDR1 is MNHEY, CDR2 SVGEGT, per germline. The CDR3 contains 16 residues. Trimming took 2 bases from V and 0 from J, leaving 13 bases between them. CDR3 sequence reads: CASSYPTQGTNYGYTF. The part of the CDR3 DNA that was read is TGTGCCAGCAGTTACCCCACCCAGGGGACTAACTATGGC.

A few counts support this clone. The read ends 3 residues early relative to the CDR3; the germline J gene fills the gap. This chain joins TRBV6-2 or TRBV6-3 and TRBJ1-2; a weak D match, TRBD1 (5 bases). This CDR3 contains 15 residues. Germline V gene sequence: CDR1 MNHEY, CDR2 SVGEGT. The V gene lost 0 bases and the J gene lost 5 bases, with 13 bases spanning the gap. The CDR3 bases that were read are TGTGCCAGCAGTTACTCGACAGCCCAGATATATGGC. This translates into CASSYSTAQIYG. The CDR3 as a whole reads CASSYSTAQIYGYTF.

As to this clone: The observed sequence ends 3 residues before the CDR3 terminus, with the missing tail filled in from the germline J gene. Other DNA variants within this sample encode the same CDR3. The chain links TRBV7-3 to TRBJ2-1; weak D call: TRBD2 (5 bases). This CDR3 comprises 13 residues. The germline gives CDR1 SGHTA, CDR2 FQGTGA. Between the trimmed V and J ends, which lost 3 bases and 8 bases, there was a span of 11 bases. The CDR3 bases that were read are TGTGCCAGCAGCTTCGATAGCGCGGATGAG. This sequence encodes CASSFDSADE. The entire CDR3 protein is CASSFDSADEQFF.

This clone appeared a few times. The CDR3 is cut off 3 residues early in the read; its end comes from the germline J gene. The chain combines TRBV2 with TRBJ2-7, with 11 bases that match TRBD1. CDR3 length: 15 residues. CDR1 is SNHLY, CDR2 FYNNEI, per germline. The trim removed 6 bases at V and 4 bases at J, leaving 8 bases unmatched. CDR3: CASRGDRGSFYEQYF. The sequenced part of the CDR3 DNA is TGTGCCAGCAGGGGGGACAGGGGGAGCTTTTACGAG. The full variable domain, with the rest looked up from reference TRBV2 and TRBJ2-7, is EPEVTQTPSHQVTQMGQEVILRCVPISNHLYFYWYRQILGQKVEFLVSFYNNEISEKSEIFDDQFSVERPDGSNFTLKIRSTKLEDSAMYFCASRGDRGSFYEQYFGPGTRLTVT.

CDR3 bases read: TGTGCCAGCAAGTCCCAGAATTCACCC. Its translation is CASKSQNSP. The whole CDR3 sequence is CASKSQNSPLHF. V is TRBV2 and J is TRBJ1-6; no firm D call. The missing CDR3 end, 3 residues past where the read stops, is filled in from the germline J gene. The germline V gene encodes CDR1 SNHLY and CDR2 FYNNEI. V was trimmed by 7 bases and J by 7 bases, leaving 8 bases between them. The CDR3 covers 12 residues.

This clone was seen ten or more times. The CDR3 bases that were read are TGTGCCAGCAGCTTGCAGGGGAACACTGAA. It encodes CASSLQGNTE. In full, the CDR3 is CASSLQGNTEAFF. The chain is built from TRBV5-4 and TRBJ1-1; maybe TRBD1 (5 bases). The missing CDR3 end, 3 residues past where the read stops, is filled in from the germline J gene. Trimming removed 1 base from V and 1 base from J, with 5 bases in between. Germline CDR1 SGHNT, CDR2 YYREEE (reference sequence). CDR3 length: 13 amino acids.

This clone was seen only a few times. The CDR3 end falls 3 residues outside the read, so it is completed with the germline J gene. The chain couples TRBV19 to TRBJ1-1; 8 bases map to TRBD1. The J segment lost 4 bases and the V segment lost 3 bases, leaving 4 bases of the junction unmatched. The CDR3 runs to 14 residues. In germline, CDR1 is LNHDA, CDR2 SQIVND (reference sequence). This CDR3 is CASSMGRGLTEAFF. CDR3 DNA (partial): TGTGCCAGTAGTATGGGCAGGGGGCTCACTGAA.

On this clone itself: The read terminates 3 residues ahead of where the CDR3 ends, so the germline J gene completes it. The gene calls are TRBV18 and TRBJ2-7, with TRBD1 matching 11 bases. From germline, CDR1 is KGHSH and CDR2 LQKENI. The ends lost 2 bases at V and 3 bases at J; junction bases unmatched: 3. The CDR3 extends over 15 amino acids. The CDR3 loop reads CASSPGTGGVYEQYF. Partial CDR3 DNA: TGTGCCAGCTCACCAGGGACAGGGGGTGTCTACGAG.

This clone was seen a few times. The read terminates 3 residues ahead of where the CDR3 ends, so the germline J gene completes it. This chain links TRBV2 with TRBJ1-5, with TRBD1 as a possible D gene (6 bases). Germline V gives CDR1 SNHLY, CDR2 FYNNEI. The V and J ends lost 6 bases and 6 bases respectively, with 15 bases between them. The CDR3 has 14 residues. The CDR3 loop is CASRAGVTGQPQHF. The covered CDR3 bases are TGTGCCAGCAGGGCAGGGGTCACGGGTCAGCCC.

This clone showed up many times. The read halts 3 residues ahead of the CDR3 end, with the missing end drawn from the germline J gene. This chain uses TRBV18 with TRBJ2-5; 8 bases fit TRBD1. The germline V gene has CDR1 KGHSH and CDR2 LQKENI. With 3 bases clipped from V and 5 bases from J, the junction kept 8 bases outside the gene matches. The length of the CDR3 is 15 residues. The CDR3 bases that were read are TGTGCCAGCTCACCCTTTACGGGACAGGAGGAGACC. This sequence encodes CASSPFTGQEET. The complete CDR3 sequence is CASSPFTGQEETQYF.

In the case of this clone: The read terminates 3 residues ahead of where the CDR3 ends, so the germline J gene completes it. The rearrangement joins TRBV19 to TRBJ2-7; D is perhaps TRBD1 (6 bases). CDR1 and CDR2 (germline): LNHDA, SQIVND (reference sequence). This CDR3 comprises 14 residues. V gave up 3 bases and J gave up 0 bases, with 9 bases separating them. The sequenced part of the CDR3 DNA is TGTGCCAGTAGTATGGGACACGGCTCCTACGAG. The encoded protein is CASSMGHGSYE. In full, the CDR3 is CASSMGHGSYEQYF.